This T cell receptor (beta chain) stems from a study of CXCR3-negative and CXCR3-positive naive CD8 T cells (dated by TCRdb to between 2018 and 2020). The study in broad terms: Approximately 130 million TRB reads were obtained in total, roughly 1.5 +/- 0.3 million reads per library. Diversity and physicochemical repertoire analyses covered over 10 donors pooled from two independent experiments. Naive subsets from a handful of donors and memory cells from 3 donors were included in the TRBV-TRBJ cluster analysis.

There are 16 amino acids in the CDR3, from cysteine to phenylalanine inclusive. The DNA is not on file. The germline V gene sets CDR1 to MDHEN and CDR2 to SYDVKM. Broader findings and caveats from the paper: Comparably high repertoire diversity was found in both naive subsets, whereas much lower repertoire diversity was found in memory CD8+ T cells. Because surface CD5, which is linked to self-reactivity in mice, was comparable between the naive subsets, TCR interaction strength was also inferred from TRB CDR3 physicochemical properties. CXCR3 expression partially decreased after cryopreservation, so most assays used freshly isolated PBMCs. Similar TRBV-TRBJ usage was shown by naive CXCR3-negative and CXCR3-positive cells from the same donor, whereas distinct patterns were shown by memory cells. TRB CDR3s from CXCR3-positive naive cells showed higher hydrophobicity (lower Kidera factor 4), lower energy, and higher strength and volume indices than CXCR3-negative naive cells.

About this clonotype itself: What this receptor recognizes is not known.

For every CD8+ T cell subset, fewer than 350,000 cells were flow-sorted straight into RLT lysis buffer, and each subset was sorted in triplicate. To exclude memory contaminants, naive CD8+ T cells were stringently defined as CD45RO-CCR7+CD27+CD95-. Standard density gradient centrifugation was used to isolate peripheral blood mononuclear cells from buffy coats. A FACSAria III was used to flow-sort naive CXCR3-negative and CXCR3-positive CD8+ T cells. Total RNA was extracted from sorted cells using an RNeasy Mini Kit. Sequencing instrument: NextSeq 550. The Human TCR Profiling Kit (MiLaboratory) was used to prepare UMI-labeled 5' RACE TRB cDNA libraries. The full amount of extracted RNA was used for cDNA synthesis, and the full amount of resulting cDNA was used for PCR amplification. The libraries were made side by side, with each library going through the same number of PCR cycles. On the authors' methods: About 50,000 +/- 9,200 unique UMI-labeled TRB cDNA molecules per library were extracted with MIGEC and MiXCR, with at least two reads per UMI required. Each library averaged about 37,000 +/- 9,700 functional in-frame TRB CDR3 nucleotide clonotypes without stop codons. Diversity metrics, including normalized Shannon-Wiener and Chao1, were computed in VDJtools after downsampling to 5000 UMI-labeled TRB molecules per sample. VDJtools was used to calculate clonotype-size-weighted physicochemical properties of the central five CDR3 residues, namely interaction energy, strength, volume and Kidera factor 4. Each entry corresponds to one CDR3 protein sequence from reads that TCRdb reprocessed, and DNA is not given. Here the V and J calls rest on TCRdb's processing, not on the authors' analysis. The sample table holds approximately 140,000 distinct CDR3 sequences. Together, the top ten hold around 0.3% of the sample.

The specimen sequenced was naive CXCR3+ CD8+ T cells from blood. The intended sense of this specimen's cell subset or site label: CD45RO-CCR7+CD27+CD95- naive CD8+ T cells expressing CXCR3 (TNR3+). This chain joins TRBV28 to TRBJ2-5; the TCRdb D gene call, TRBD1, has no DNA to confirm it. The clonotype was recovered from a human donor in good health. Some clones in this sample may be carry-over from other donors' samples. The CDR3 protein: CASSLWTGLGSETQYF.